This T cell receptor beta chain was found in a study of shared clonotypes between healthy human individuals. The CDR3 runs 14 residues. Between the trimmed V and J ends, which lost 3 bases and 3 bases, there was a span of 13 bases. Per the germline V gene, CDR1 is SGDLS and CDR2 is YYNGEE. Original data processing: ImmunoSEQ output lacked quality scores and full-length reads, limiting matched filtering. Using immunoSEQ multiplex PCR, the repertoire was profiled, and TCRdb retains in-frame clones only, with some absent. V, J and clone size were drawn from that table, and D and trimming were deduced from the DNA. The table records some 2 million clones, less than 95% of them present only once. Only CD45RO-negative cells positively selected for CCR7 counted as naive CD8 cells, so terminally differentiated effector memory CD45RA+ cells were excluded. Notes on this clone: What it binds is unknown.

Broader study findings: Donor scarcity curtailed the genetic and exposure-history diversity represented herein. Clonotype sharing across donors was expected to vary with sequencing depth.

Sequencing used naive CD8+ T cells sorted from blood. V and J are TRBV9 and TRBJ2-7, with D perhaps matching TRBD1 (6 bases). The receptor was derived from a man younger than 30 in good health. Written as DNA, the CDR3 is TGTGCCAGCAGCGAGGCTCCAGGGGACTACGAGCAGTACTTC. Its translation: CASSEAPGDYEQYF.